These 14 T cell receptor beta chains came from one sample sequenced in a study of blood T cell repertoires in COVID-19. Repertoires were generated with immunoSEQ multiplex PCR, while TCRdb's copy carries only in-frame clones and drops some. The repertoire holds more than 300,000 clones, with 80% to 90% as singletons. Sequencing used peripheral blood. The receptors were sampled from a woman younger than 45 with COVID-19, enrolled during active disease.

This chain joins TRBV7-6 and TRBJ1-1; a possible D gene is TRBD1 (5 bases). The CDR3 is 15 residues long. V lost 5 bases to trimming and J lost 1 base, with 14 bases between them. Germline CDR1 is SGHVS and CDR2 is FNYEAQ. The CDR3 spells CASSLYQGSNTEAFF. CDR3 in DNA: TGTGCCAGCAGCCTTTATCAGGGCTCGAACACTGAAGCTTTCTTT.

The chain carries TRBV10-3 and TRBJ2-2, with a tentative D call TRBD2 (6 bases). V lost 2 bases and J 0 bases, leaving 10 bases between the germline ends. The CDR3 is made up of 16 amino acids. Per the germline V gene, CDR1 is ENHRY and CDR2 is SYGVKD. CDR3 in amino acids: CAISEGDSANTGELFF. The DNA of the CDR3 is TGTGCCATCAGTGAGGGGGACTCAGCGAACACCGGGGAGCTGTTTTTT.

In this sample, this clone turned up once. The chain employs TRBV29-1 and TRBJ2-3; the match to TRBD2 covers 10 bases. The V gene end was trimmed by 8 bases and the J gene end by 4 bases; junction bases not matched to a gene: 9. Germline CDR1 and CDR2: SQVTM and ANQGSEA. This CDR3 has 14 residues. The CDR3 spells CSSRTSGVSDTQYF. As DNA, the CDR3 is TGCAGCTCGCGGACTAGCGGCGTATCAGATACGCAGTATTTT.

The chain uses TRBV10-3 and TRBJ2-1; maybe TRBD2 (6 bases). Trimming cost V 3 bases and J 0 bases, with 12 bases left between them. Germline values: CDR1 ENHRY, CDR2 SYGVKD. CDR3 length: 16 amino acids. CDR3: CAISEEVGSSYNEQFF. CDR3 bases: TGTGCCATCAGTGAAGAGGTCGGGAGCTCCTACAATGAGCAGTTCTTC.

The V and J genes are TRBV9 and TRBJ2-2, with D perhaps TRBD1 (6 bases). CDR3 size: 14 residues. Germline V lookup: CDR1 SGDLS, CDR2 YYNGEE. V lost 0 bases and J 5 bases, leaving 8 bases between the germline ends. The CDR3 loop reads CASSVVGGTGELFF. In nucleotides, the CDR3 is TGTGCCAGCAGCGTAGTAGGGGGAACCGGGGAGCTGTTTTTT. Full variable domain (outside the CDR3, taken from reference TRBV9 and TRBJ2-2): DSGVTQTPKHLITATGQRVTLRCSPRSGDLSVYWYQQSLDQGLQFLIQYYNGEERAKGNILERFSAQQFPDLHSELNLSSLELGDSALYFCASSVVGGTGELFFGEGSRLTVL.

The chain employs TRBV7-9 and TRBJ2-1, with TRBD1 matching 10 bases. Germline V CDR1 and CDR2: SEHNR, FQNEAQ (reference sequence). After removal of 5 bases from V and 7 bases from J, the junction contained 8 bases not matched to a gene. CDR3 length equals 15 residues. The CDR3 DNA sequence: TGTGCCAGCAGCCGACCCCCGGGACAGGGGAATGAGCAGTTCTTC. The encoded protein is CASSRPPGQGNEQFF.

CDR3 residues: CASSMREDEQFF. The DNA of the CDR3 is TGTGCCAGTAGTATGAGGGAGGATGAGCAGTTCTTC. The genes are TRBV19 and TRBJ2-1, with TRBD2 as a possible D gene (6 bases). The germline V gene encodes CDR1 LNHDA and CDR2 SQIVND (reference sequence). The CDR3 sequence is 12 residues long. V dropped 3 bases and J dropped 8 bases, with 8 bases sitting between them.

The chain uses TRBV9 and TRBJ2-1; 8 bases are shared with TRBD2. V trimming: 4 bases; J trimming: 1 base; junction bases outside the gene matches: 7. CDR1 and CDR2 (germline): SGDLS, YYNGEE. This CDR3 contains 16 residues. The CDR3 region has the DNA TGTGCCAGCAGCCCATTTCGCGGGGGGTCCTACAATGAGCAGTTCTTC. Translation gives CASSPFRGGSYNEQFF.

This clone came up a few times. This rearrangement joins TRBV30 to TRBJ1-5; 8 bases match TRBD1. CDR1 GTSNPN and CDR2 SVGIG come from the germline V gene (reference sequence). The CDR3 loop spans 13 amino acids. V trimming: 5 bases; J trimming: 1 base; junction bases outside the gene matches: 1. This chain's CDR3 is CAWSGGSNQPQHF. The CDR3 DNA is TGTGCCTGGTCAGGGGGCAGCAATCAGCCCCAGCATTTT.

The genes are TRBV6-5 and TRBJ1-4, with 7 bases fitting TRBD1. V shed 5 bases and J 4 bases; nucleotides not matched to a gene: 7. CDR3 size: 15 residues. Looked up from germline, CDR1 is MNHEY and CDR2 is SVGAGI. In DNA form, the CDR3 reads TGTGCCAGCAGTACATCGGGACAGCTTAATGAAAAACTGTTTTTT. It encodes CASSTSGQLNEKLFF.

The chain carries TRBV10-2 and TRBJ2-7; 7 nucleotides match TRBD1. This CDR3 has 13 amino acids. CDR1 is WSHSY and CDR2 is SAAADI in the germline V gene. Unmatched junction bases numbered 6, after V lost 8 bases and J lost 2 bases. CDR3 nucleotide sequence: TGCGCCAGCTCTTACGACAGGGCCTACGAGCAGTACTTC. Protein: CASSYDRAYEQYF.

The gene calls are TRBV3-1 (or the pseudogene TRBV3-2) and TRBJ2-1; tentatively, D is TRBD2 (6 bases). Germline V CDR1 and CDR2: LGHDT, YNNKEL (reference sequence). This CDR3 comprises 14 residues. V dropped 5 bases and J dropped 5 bases, with 13 bases sitting between them. CDR3 in amino acids: CASSFSSGDNEQFF. In nucleotides, the CDR3 is TGTGCCAGCAGCTTTAGTTCGGGAGACAATGAGCAGTTCTTC.

The V gene is TRBV5-1, the J gene TRBJ2-3, with D tentatively TRBD1 (5 bases). CDR3 length: 14 amino acids. Looked up from germline, CDR1 is SGHRS and CDR2 is YFSETQ. Trimming removed 0 bases at V and 4 bases at J, with 9 bases between. The CDR3 reads CASSLEGPPDTQYF. Written as DNA, the CDR3 is TGCGCCAGCAGCTTGGAGGGGCCCCCAGATACGCAGTATTTT.

This chain links TRBV7-3 with TRBJ2-1; D is possibly TRBD2 (6 bases). CDR1 is SGHTA, CDR2 FQGTGA, per germline. This CDR3 comprises 14 residues. Trimming removed 3 bases from V and 3 bases from J, with 9 bases in between. As DNA, the CDR3 is TGTGCCAGCAGCTTGGGACTGGTCTACAATGAGCAGTTCTTC. Its translation: CASSLGLVYNEQFF.